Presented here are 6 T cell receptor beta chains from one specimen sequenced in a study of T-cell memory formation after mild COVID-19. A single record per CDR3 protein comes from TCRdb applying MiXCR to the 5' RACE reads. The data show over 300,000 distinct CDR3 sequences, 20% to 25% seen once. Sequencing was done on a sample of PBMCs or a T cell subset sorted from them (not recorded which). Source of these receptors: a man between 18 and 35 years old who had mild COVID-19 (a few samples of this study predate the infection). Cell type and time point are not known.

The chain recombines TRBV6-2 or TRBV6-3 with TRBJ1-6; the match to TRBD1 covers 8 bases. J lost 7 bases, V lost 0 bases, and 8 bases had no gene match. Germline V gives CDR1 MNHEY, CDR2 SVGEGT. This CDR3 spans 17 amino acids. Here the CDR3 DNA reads TGTGCCAGCAGTTACTCACCTCGGACAGGGATGAATTCACCCCTCCACTTT. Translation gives CASSYSPRTGMNSPLHF.

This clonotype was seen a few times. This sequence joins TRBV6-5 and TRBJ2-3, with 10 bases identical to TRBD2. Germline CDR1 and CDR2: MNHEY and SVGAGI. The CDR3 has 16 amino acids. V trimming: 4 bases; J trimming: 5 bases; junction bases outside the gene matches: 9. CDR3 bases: TGTGCCAGCAGTTGGAGCGGGGGGGCTGGGGGAGATACGCAGTATTTT. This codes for CASSWSGGAGGDTQYF.

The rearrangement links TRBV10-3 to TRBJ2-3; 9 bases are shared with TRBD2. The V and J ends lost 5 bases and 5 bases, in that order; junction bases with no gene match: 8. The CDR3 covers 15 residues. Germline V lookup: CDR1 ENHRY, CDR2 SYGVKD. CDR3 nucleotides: TGTGCCATCAGTCCAATAGCGGGGGTGGTAGATACGCAGTATTTT. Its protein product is CAISPIAGVVDTQYF.

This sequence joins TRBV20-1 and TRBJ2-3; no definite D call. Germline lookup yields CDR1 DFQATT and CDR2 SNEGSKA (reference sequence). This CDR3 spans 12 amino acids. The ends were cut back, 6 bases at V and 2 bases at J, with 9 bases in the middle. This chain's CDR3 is CSAEQVTDTQYF. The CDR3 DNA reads TGCAGTGCAGAGCAGGTCACAGATACGCAGTATTTT.

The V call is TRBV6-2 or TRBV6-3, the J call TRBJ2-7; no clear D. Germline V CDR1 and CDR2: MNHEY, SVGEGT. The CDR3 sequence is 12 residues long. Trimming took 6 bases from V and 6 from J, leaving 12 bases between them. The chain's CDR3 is CASSRTESEQYV. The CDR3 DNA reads TGTGCCAGCAGCCGAACAGAGTCCGAGCAGTACGTC.

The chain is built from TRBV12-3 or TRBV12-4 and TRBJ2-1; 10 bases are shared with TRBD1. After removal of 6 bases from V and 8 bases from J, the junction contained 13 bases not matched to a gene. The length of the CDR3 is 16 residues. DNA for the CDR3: TGTGCCAGCAGCCACCCCCCAGACAGGGGGCTCCATGAGCAGTTCTTC. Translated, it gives CASSHPPDRGLHEQFF.